The following is a TCR beta chain sequence with its context. Its target is unknown. These data come from a study of cytomegalovirus exposure and HLA in healthy donors. Study-wide results and caveats: TCR beta chain V- and J-gene trimming was linked, in a later analysis, to a missense variant in DCLRE1C.

The PCR was carried out with 60 Vbeta primers and 13 Jbeta primers. The method was immunoSEQ multiplex PCR; TCRdb's version includes in-frame clones alone and lacks a portion of them. The sample records approximately 73,000 clones, roughly 80% being singletons. Germline V gene sequence: CDR1 SGHDT, CDR2 YYEEEE. The CDR3 is 15 amino acids. Trimming took off 0 bases at V and 4 bases at J, with 10 bases between the two ends. Sequencing input: PBMCs. The chain links TRBV5-6 to TRBJ1-4; possibly TRBD1 for D (5 bases). This clonotype originated in a woman aged 40 to 49 in good health and CMV-seropositive. The CDR3 is CASSLVDGGNEKLFF. CDR3 DNA: TGTGCCAGCAGCTTGGTGGACGGGGGTAATGAAAAACTGTTTTTT.